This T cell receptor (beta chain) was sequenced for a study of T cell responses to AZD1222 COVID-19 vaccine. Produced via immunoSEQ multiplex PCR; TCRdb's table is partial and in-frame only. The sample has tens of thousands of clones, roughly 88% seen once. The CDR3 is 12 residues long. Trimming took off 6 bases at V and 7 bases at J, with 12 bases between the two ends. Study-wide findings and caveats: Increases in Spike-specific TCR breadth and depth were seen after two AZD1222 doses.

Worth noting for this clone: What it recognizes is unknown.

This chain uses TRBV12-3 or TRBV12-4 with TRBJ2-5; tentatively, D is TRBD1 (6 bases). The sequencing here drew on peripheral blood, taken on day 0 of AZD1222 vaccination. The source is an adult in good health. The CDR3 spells CASSRPQGTQYF. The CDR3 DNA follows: TGTGCCAGCAGCCGTCCACAGGGGACCCAGTACTTC.